Following are 11 T cell receptor beta chains from one sample sequenced in a study of somatic mutations in cytotoxic T cells in rheumatoid arthritis. Profiled with immunoSEQ multiplex PCR; TCRdb holds only in-frame clones, not every one. This table has 20,000 to 25,000 clones, approximately 86% appearing once. Sequenced material: CD8+ T cells sorted from blood. The receptors derive from a woman aged 45-65 years in good health.

The V call is TRBV10-1, the J call TRBJ1-1; D unresolved. The CDR3 consists of 17 residues. Germline-derived CDR1 and CDR2 are WNHNN and SYGVQD (reference sequence). Trimming left V 7 bases short and J 3 bases short, with 24 bases between. CDR3 bases: TGCGCCAGCACCCTTTCTGGAGGAGATTGGTTTTACACTGAAGCTTTCTTT. Its translation is CASTLSGGDWFYTEAFF.

This chain joins TRBV6-5 and TRBJ1-3; D not certain. Germline assignment: CDR1 MNHEY and CDR2 SVGAGI. The CDR3 covers 15 residues. Deletions cut 0 bases from V and 2 bases from J, with 8 bases between. The DNA of the CDR3 is TGTGCCAGCAGTTACTCGAGCGGGGCTGGAAACACCATATATTTT. Residues: CASSYSSGAGNTIYF.

The chain couples TRBV4-1 to TRBJ1-1; possible D gene TRBD1, 5 bases. The CDR3 runs 15 residues. Looked up from germline, CDR1 is MGHRA and CDR2 is YSYEKL. Deletions cut 0 bases from V and 6 bases from J, with 14 bases between. CDR3 coding DNA: TGCGCCAGCAGCCAAGAGGCGGGGGGAGCCCCTGAAGCTTTCTTT. Translating it yields CASSQEAGGAPEAFF.

The chain joins TRBV4-1 to TRBJ1-6; 8 bases align to TRBD1. V shed 3 bases and J 10 bases; nucleotides not matched to a gene: 5. The CDR3 length is 14 residues. Germline V gene data show CDR1 as MGHRA and CDR2 as YSYEKL. The CDR3 is CASSHGQGYSPLHF. Here the CDR3 DNA reads TGCGCCAGCAGCCACGGACAGGGATACTCACCCCTCCACTTT.

The chain joins TRBV6-5 to TRBJ2-5; D is unclear. Germline CDR1 MNHEY, CDR2 SVGAGI. The CDR3 has 11 residues. The V and J ends lost 2 bases and 5 bases respectively, with 3 bases between them. CDR3 nucleotides: TGTGCCAGCAGTTACGGGGAGACCCAGTACTTC. This translates into CASSYGETQYF.

The CDR3 region is CASSRGWNTEAFF. In nucleotides, the CDR3 is TGTGCCAGCAGTCGGGGATGGAACACTGAAGCTTTCTTT. The gene calls are TRBV13 and TRBJ1-1; D is unclear. This CDR3 is built from 13 residues. Germline CDR1 PRHDT, CDR2 FYEKMQ (reference sequence). Between the trimmed V and J ends, which lost 6 bases and 1 base, there was a span of 9 bases.

The DNA of the CDR3 is TGTGCCAGTAGTCTAGCGGGGGTGACAGATACGCAGTATTTT. The encoded protein is CASSLAGVTDTQYF. The gene calls are TRBV19 and TRBJ2-3; 10 bases are a match to TRBD2. This CDR3 is 14 amino acids long. CDR1 and CDR2 from the germline V gene are LNHDA and SQIVND (reference sequence). Trimming took 5 bases from V and 3 from J; bases not matched to a gene: 2. Based on the CDR3 plus reference TRBV19 and TRBJ2-3, the full variable domain is DGGITQSPKYLFRKEGQNVTLSCEQNLNHDAMYWYRQDPGQGLRLIYYSQIVNDFQKGDIAEGYSVSREKKESFPLTVTSAQKNPTAFYLCASSLAGVTDTQYFGPGTRLTVL.

The chain carries TRBV7-2 and TRBJ1-5, with TRBD1 matching 8 bases. This CDR3 contains 14 residues. CDR1 and CDR2 from the germline V gene are SGHTA and FQGNSA. The V gene end was trimmed by 6 bases and the J gene end by 5 bases; junction bases not matched to a gene: 6. The CDR3, as DNA: TGTGCCAGCAGACCCGTGGACAGGGATCAGCCCCAGCATTTT. Translated: CASRPVDRDQPQHF.

This chain links TRBV2 with TRBJ1-1; the D gene is possibly TRBD1 (6 bases). CDR3 length equals 12 residues. The germline V and J ends were trimmed by 7 bases and 4 bases, with 10 bases remaining between them. Germline CDR1 and CDR2: SNHLY and FYNNEI. This chain's CDR3 is CASTRDITEAFF. The CDR3 DNA reads as TGTGCCAGCACCAGGGACATCACTGAAGCTTTCTTT.

The chain recombines TRBV4-2 with TRBJ2-5; TRBD1 might be the D (5 bases). This CDR3 spans 15 amino acids. Trimming left V 1 base short and J 2 bases short, with 11 bases between. Germline values: CDR1 LGHNA, CDR2 YNFKEQ. The CDR3 bases are TGTGCCAGCAGCCAAGGTGGGGCCCGACAAGAGACCCAGTACTTC. Its protein product is CASSQGGARQETQYF.

The chain combines TRBV6-9 with TRBJ2-7; TRBD2 is a possible D gene (7 bases). This CDR3 is 18 amino acids long. Trimming took 0 bases from V and 1 from J, leaving 19 bases between them. Germline values: CDR1 MNHGY, CDR2 SVAAGI. The CDR3 nucleotides are TGTGCCAGCAGTTATTCGATACTCAGGGGAGGGGAATCCTACGAGCAGTACGTC. Encoded protein: CASSYSILRGGESYEQYV.